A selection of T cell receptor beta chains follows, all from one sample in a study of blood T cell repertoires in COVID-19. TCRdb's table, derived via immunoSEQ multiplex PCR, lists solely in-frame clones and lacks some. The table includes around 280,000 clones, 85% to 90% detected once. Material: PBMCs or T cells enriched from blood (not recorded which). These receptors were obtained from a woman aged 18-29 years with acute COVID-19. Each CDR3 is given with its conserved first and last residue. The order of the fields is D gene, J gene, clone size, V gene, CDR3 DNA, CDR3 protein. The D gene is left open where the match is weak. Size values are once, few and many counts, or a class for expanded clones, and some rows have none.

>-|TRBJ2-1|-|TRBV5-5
TGTGCCAGCAGCTTGGAACAGCTCTACAATGAGCAGTTCTTC
CASSLEQLYNEQFF
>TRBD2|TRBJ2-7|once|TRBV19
TGTGCCAGTAGGGCCTCGGGTAGCGGGAAGCGCGTCGGGCAGTACTTC
CASRASGSGKRVGQYF
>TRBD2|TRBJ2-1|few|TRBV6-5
TGTGCCAGCGGACTAGCGGGAGGGCCGAACAATGAGCAGTTCTTC
CASGLAGGPNNEQFF
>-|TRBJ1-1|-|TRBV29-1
TGCAGCGTCGGGGCGGGAGGCACTGAAGCTTTCTTT
CSVGAGGTEAFF
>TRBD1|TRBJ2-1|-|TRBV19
TGTGCCAGTAGCCAAGACAGGGTTACCTACAATGAGCAGTTCTTC
CASSQDRVTYNEQFF
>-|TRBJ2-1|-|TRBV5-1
TGCGCCAGCAGCTCGCTAGAGGGTGACAATGAGCAGTTCTTC
CASSSLEGDNEQFF
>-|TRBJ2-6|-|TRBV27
TGTGCCAGCCTGTCTGGGGCCAACGTCCTGACTTTC
CASLSGANVLTF
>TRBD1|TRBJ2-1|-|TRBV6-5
TGTGCCATCACCCCCGGGACAGGGTTCTACAATGAGCAGTTCTTC
CAITPGTGFYNEQFF
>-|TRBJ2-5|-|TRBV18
TGTGCCAGCTCGTTAATAGGGGATGCAGAGGCCCAGTACTTC
CASSLIGDAEAQYF
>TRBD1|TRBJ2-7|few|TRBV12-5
TGTGCTAGTGGTGGGACAGGGCTTCTCTACGAGCAGTACTTC
CASGGTGLLYEQYF